A single sample is the source of the 28 T cell receptor beta chains below, sequenced in a study of OX40 agonist ivuxolimab in advanced cancers. Measured with immunoSEQ multiplex PCR; TCRdb has only the in-frame clones, and not every one. The sample includes tens of thousands of clones, around 90% seen only once; the top ten take less than 0.35%. The specimen was CD4+ or CD8+ T cells sorted from blood, collected in a trial of the OX40 agonist ivuxolimab. Source of these receptors: an adult with an advanced solid tumor such as melanoma, head and neck, liver or kidney cancer.

The chain combines TRBV18 with TRBJ2-5; no definite D call. CDR3 length: 14 residues. V lost 3 bases, J lost 2 bases, and 10 bases lay in between. Germline V gives CDR1 KGHSH, CDR2 LQKENI. CDR3 sequence (DNA): TGTGCCAGCTCACCGCGTAGGGAACAAGAGACCCAGTACTTC. This translates into CASSPRREQETQYF. The full variable domain, with the rest looked up from reference TRBV18 and TRBJ2-5, is NAGVMQNPRHLVRRRGQEARLRCSPMKGHSHVYWYRQLPEEGLKFMVYLQKENIIDESGMPKERFSAEFPKEGPSILRIQQVVRGDSAAYFCASSPRREQETQYFGPGTRLLVL.

This chain links TRBV2 with TRBJ1-2; possibly TRBD1 for D (5 bases). V was shortened by 7 bases and J by 4 bases, with 19 bases between the two germline ends. CDR1 and CDR2 (germline): SNHLY, FYNNEI. CDR3 length equals 15 residues. The CDR3 nucleotides read TGTGCCAGCAAGGAGTCTGGGGCAATTGGCTATGGCTACACCTTC. This codes for CASKESGAIGYGYTF.

This rearrangement joins TRBV2 to TRBJ1-4; D may be TRBD1 (5 bases). Germline V CDR1 and CDR2: SNHLY, FYNNEI. This CDR3 has 10 residues. V shed 6 bases and J shed 11 bases, with 7 bases lying between them. CDR3 amino acids: CASSRGKLFF. CDR3 bases: TGTGCCAGCAGCCGGGGGAAACTGTTTTTT.

The V and J genes are TRBV19 and TRBJ1-3, with D perhaps TRBD1 (5 bases). The CDR3 has 16 residues. Germline-derived CDR1 and CDR2 are LNHDA and SQIVND (reference sequence). Trimming took 2 bases from V and 0 from J, leaving 11 bases between them. DNA of the CDR3: TGTGCCAGTAGTATATTCACAGGAGGCTCTGGAAACACCATATATTTT. This translates into CASSIFTGGSGNTIYF.

This chain joins TRBV4-1 and TRBJ1-6; D gene uncertain. Per the germline V gene, CDR1 is MGHRA and CDR2 is YSYEKL. With 7 bases removed from V and 0 bases from J, the gap between germline ends came to 10 bases. The CDR3 contains 15 residues. In DNA, the CDR3 is TGCGCCAGCAAGGATCGATTCTCCTATAATTCACCCCTCCACTTT. As protein: CASKDRFSYNSPLHF.

The chain is built from TRBV29-1 and TRBJ1-1; weak D call: TRBD1 (6 bases). The CDR3 has 13 amino acids. From germline, CDR1 is SQVTM and CDR2 ANQGSEA. V was cut by 5 bases and J by 4 bases, with 14 bases left in between. In DNA form, the CDR3 reads TGCAGCGTTCGGACAGACGCGGTCACTGAAGCTTTCTTT. Amino acid sequence: CSVRTDAVTEAFF.

This clone was recorded once. This rearrangement joins TRBV28 to TRBJ2-1; D is ambiguous. CDR1 is MDHEN and CDR2 is SYDVKM in the germline V gene. The CDR3 loop spans 15 amino acids. V lost 6 bases and J 5 bases, leaving 17 bases between the germline ends. CDR3 protein: CASSSVAEVHNEQFF. CDR3 nucleotide sequence: TGTGCCAGCAGCTCCGTTGCGGAAGTCCACAATGAGCAGTTCTTC.

This CDR3 is CASSENSGYEQYF. DNA of the CDR3: TGTGCCAGCAGTGAAAACAGCGGTTACGAGCAGTACTTC. The chain links TRBV2 to TRBJ2-7; tentative D call: TRBD2 (5 bases). This CDR3 has 13 residues. Germline V gene sequence: CDR1 SNHLY, CDR2 FYNNEI. Trimming pared 2 bases from V and 4 bases from J, leaving 9 bases between. Complete variable domain (other parts from reference TRBV2 and TRBJ2-7): EPEVTQTPSHQVTQMGQEVILRCVPISNHLYFYWYRQILGQKVEFLVSFYNNEISEKSEIFDDQFSVERPDGSNFTLKIRSTKLEDSAMYFCASSENSGYEQYFGPGTRLTVT.

This sequence joins TRBV6-1 and TRBJ1-5, with 8 bases that match TRBD1. Trimming at V came to 1 base and at J to 1 base, leaving 0 bases not matched to a gene. CDR1 and CDR2 from the germline V gene are MNHNS and SASEGT. This CDR3 spans 15 amino acids. The CDR3 DNA reads as TGTGCCAGCAGTGAAGGACAGGGGAGCAATCAGCCCCAGCATTTT. It translates to CASSEGQGSNQPQHF.

The count of this clone is one. This chain uses TRBV30 with TRBJ1-1; D is possibly TRBD1 (5 bases). This CDR3 spans 13 amino acids. With 5 bases removed from V and 2 bases from J, the gap between germline ends came to 12 bases. The germline V gene encodes CDR1 GTSNPN and CDR2 SVGIG (reference sequence). The CDR3 here is CAWSPRDNTEAFF. Written as DNA, the CDR3 is TGTGCCTGGTCCCCCAGGGATAACACTGAAGCTTTCTTT.

The gene calls are TRBV6-5 and TRBJ2-2, with D possibly being TRBD1 (6 bases). The CDR3 is made up of 15 amino acids. Trimming removed 7 bases from V and 7 bases from J, with 19 bases in between. Germline assignment: CDR1 MNHEY and CDR2 SVGAGI. The CDR3 DNA follows: TGTGCCAGCAATCCAGGACAGATCTACGGCGGGGAGCTGTTTTTT. As protein: CASNPGQIYGGELFF.

The chain carries TRBV28 and TRBJ2-3; TRBD2 matches at 9 bases. Germline trimming cut 3 bases from V and 2 bases from J; bases unmatched to any gene: 6. Per the germline V gene, CDR1 is MDHEN and CDR2 is SYDVKM. The CDR3 is 16 residues long. The CDR3 here is CASSFFPSGDTDTQYF. In DNA, the CDR3 is TGTGCCAGCAGTTTTTTCCCTAGCGGGGACACAGATACGCAGTATTTT.

The chain combines TRBV27 with TRBJ2-3, with D maybe TRBD2 (6 bases). V shed 5 bases and J shed 2 bases, with 20 bases lying between them. Germline CDR1 is MNHEY and CDR2 is SMNVEV (reference sequence). The CDR3 spans 17 residues. This CDR3 reads CASSPRSEGLTTDTQYF. CDR3 nucleotides: TGTGCCAGCAGTCCCCGGTCGGAGGGGTTGACCACAGATACGCAGTATTTT.

This clone was recorded only once. V gene TRBV10-3 combines with J gene TRBJ1-2; maybe TRBD1 (6 bases). V was pared by 3 bases and J by 6 bases, with 14 bases between. The germline CDR1 and CDR2 sequences are ENHRY and SYGVKD. This CDR3 has 14 residues. The CDR3 DNA reads TGTGCCATCAGTGAACTGCCGGGGGGGCATGGCTACACCTTC. This translates into CAISELPGGHGYTF.

The chain employs TRBV19 and TRBJ1-1; D gene ambiguous. Trimming cost V 3 bases and J 0 bases, with 11 bases left between them. From germline, CDR1 is LNHDA and CDR2 SQIVND (reference sequence). CDR3 size: 15 residues. The CDR3 DNA reads as TGTGCCAGTAGTATGGCGCCGGGGATGAACACTGAAGCTTTCTTT. It codes for CASSMAPGMNTEAFF.

V is TRBV7-9 and J is TRBJ2-3, with a tentative D call TRBD1 (6 bases). The ends were cut back, 3 bases at V and 4 bases at J, with 11 bases in the middle. The CDR3 has 14 amino acids. Germline V gene lookup returns CDR1 SEHNR and CDR2 FQNEAQ (reference sequence). The chain's CDR3 is CASSFRGSADTQYF. The DNA for the CDR3 is TGTGCCAGCAGCTTTAGGGGGTCCGCAGATACGCAGTATTTT.

The chain combines TRBV6-6 with TRBJ1-5, with D maybe TRBD1 (6 bases). V was cut by 2 bases and J by 6 bases, with 11 bases left in between. The germline gives CDR1 MNHNY, CDR2 SVGAGI (reference sequence). The CDR3 covers 14 residues. As DNA, the CDR3 is TGTGCCAGCAGTTACGCAGGGGTTGGTCAGCCCCAGCATTTT. This sequence encodes CASSYAGVGQPQHF.

The V gene is TRBV19, the J gene TRBJ2-3; D is perhaps TRBD1 (6 bases). This CDR3 is built from 12 residues. CDR1 and CDR2 from the germline V gene are LNHDA and SQIVND (reference sequence). The V end lost 7 bases, the J end lost 3 bases, and 8 bases lay between the germline ends. In DNA form, the CDR3 reads TGTGCCAGTACCCAGGGGACAGATACGCAGTATTTT. Its translation is CASTQGTDTQYF.

The rearrangement joins TRBV7-9 to TRBJ2-1; possibly TRBD2 for D (6 bases). Trimming left V 5 bases short and J 0 bases short, with 17 bases between. This CDR3 contains 17 residues. Germline V gene lookup returns CDR1 SEHNR and CDR2 FQNEAQ (reference sequence). This CDR3 is CASSPRLDRSSYNEQFF. CDR3 nucleotides: TGTGCCAGCAGCCCGAGACTAGACCGCAGCTCCTACAATGAGCAGTTCTTC. Combining the CDR3 with reference TRBV7-9 and TRBJ2-1 gives the whole variable domain DTGVSQNPRHKITKRGQNVTFRCDPISEHNRLYWYRQTLGQGPEFLTYFQNEAQLEKSRLLSDRFSAERPKGSFSTLEIQRTEQGDSAMYLCASSPRLDRSSYNEQFFGPGTRLTVL.

The genes are TRBV10-3 and TRBJ1-5; D not certain. This CDR3 has 10 amino acids. Deletions cut 11 bases from V and 9 bases from J, with 11 bases between. Germline lookup yields CDR1 ENHRY and CDR2 SYGVKD. The CDR3 protein is CAAFGLPQHF. In DNA, the CDR3 is TGTGCCGCCTTCGGATTGCCCCAGCATTTT.

This sequence joins TRBV5-4 and TRBJ2-1, with D possibly TRBD2 on 7 matching bases. CDR1 SGHNT and CDR2 YYREEE come from the germline V gene (reference sequence). Trimming pared 1 base from V and 4 bases from J, leaving 18 bases between. The CDR3 covers 17 residues. The CDR3 region has the DNA TGTGCCAGCAGCTTGAACGGCGGGGGCCTCGCATACAATGAGCAGTTCTTC. Translated, it gives CASSLNGGGLAYNEQFF.

This chain joins TRBV7-9 and TRBJ2-3; D call uncertain. The CDR3 contains 13 residues. Looked up from germline, CDR1 is SEHNR and CDR2 is FQNEAQ (reference sequence). The ends were cut back, 8 bases at V and 5 bases at J, with 14 bases in the middle. CDR3 sequence reads: CASCWDARDTQYF. The CDR3 DNA sequence: TGTGCCAGCTGTTGGGATGCACGAGATACGCAGTATTTT.

V gene TRBV5-4 combines with J gene TRBJ2-3, with D perhaps TRBD2 (5 bases). The CDR3 sequence is 14 residues long. CDR1 is SGHNT and CDR2 is YYREEE in the germline V gene (reference sequence). The V end lost 6 bases, the J end lost 1 base, and 12 bases lay between the germline ends. The CDR3 DNA follows: TGTGCCAGCAACGGGAAGGGAGGCACAGATACGCAGTATTTT. This encodes CASNGKGGTDTQYF. Full variable domain (missing parts from reference TRBV5-4 and TRBJ2-3): ETGVTQSPTHLIKTRGQQVTLRCSSQSGHNTVSWYQQALGQGPQFIFQYYREEENGRGNFPPRFSGLQFPNYSSELNVNALELDDSALYLCASNGKGGTDTQYFGPGTRLTVL.

The rearrangement joins TRBV4-2 to TRBJ1-1, with a weak D call TRBD1 (5 bases). V lost 3 bases to trimming and J lost 6 bases, with 14 bases between them. Per germline, CDR1 LGHNA and CDR2 YNFKEQ. CDR3 length: 14 amino acids. In DNA, the CDR3 is TGTGCCAGCAGCCAGTATGGGGCGGGAGCTGAAGCTTTCTTT. It specifies CASSQYGAGAEAFF.

The J gene is TRBJ1-1, the V gene TRBV11-3; TRBD1 agrees at 7 bases. The CDR3 contains 13 residues. With V trimmed by 5 bases and J by 4 bases, 4 bases remained unmatched. Germline V gene data show CDR1 as SGHNT and CDR2 as YENEEA. The CDR3 bases are TGTGCCAGCAGCCGGGACAGTTCCACTGAAGCTTTCTTT. Protein product: CASSRDSSTEAFF.

CDR3 loop: CASTEFVGGNQPQHF. CDR3 nucleotides: TGTGCCAGCACAGAGTTTGTGGGAGGCAATCAGCCCCAGCATTTT. The chain couples TRBV6-1 to TRBJ1-5; D is unclear. V shed 7 bases and J shed 2 bases, with 15 bases lying between them. From germline, CDR1 is MNHNS and CDR2 SASEGT. The CDR3 spans 15 residues.

This chain joins TRBV2 and TRBJ1-3; no firm D call. This CDR3 comprises 13 residues. From germline, CDR1 is SNHLY and CDR2 FYNNEI. The V end was cut by 7 bases, the J end by 0 bases, with 7 bases between. The CDR3 DNA follows: TGTGCCAGCATGGAGGCCTCTGGAAACACCATATATTTT. Translating gives CASMEASGNTIYF.

The rearrangement uses TRBV6-1 and TRBJ1-5; D gene unclear. V lost 8 bases and J 7 bases, leaving 21 bases between the germline ends. Germline loops: CDR1 MNHNS, CDR2 SASEGT. The CDR3 length is 15 residues. CDR3 in amino acids: CASSPGPSPGQPQHF. The CDR3 nucleotides are TGTGCCAGCTCCCCGGGCCCTTCCCCGGGGCAGCCCCAGCATTTT.